This TCR beta chain was sequenced in a study of T cell responses to AZD1222 COVID-19 vaccine. From germline, CDR1 is LNHDA and CDR2 SQIVND (reference sequence). V was clipped by 5 bases and J by 3 bases; unmatched bases: 9. This CDR3 has 16 residues. As concerns this clone: Its target is not known.

Assay: immunoSEQ multiplex PCR; the TCRdb copy retains only in-frame clones and omits some. The data contain roughly 120,000 clones, more than 85% of them singletons. General study points: Repertoire sampling happened only post peak T cell response.

The chain links TRBV19 to TRBJ1-5; 8 bases fit TRBD1. The sample in question was peripheral blood, obtained on day 0 of AZD1222 vaccination. This receptor was identified in an adult in good health. The CDR3 DNA sequence: TGTGCCAGTAGTGGGGGCAGGGGGCTTGTCAATCAGCCCCAGCATTTT. Residues: CASSGGRGLVNQPQHF.